These 28 T cell receptor beta chains were sequenced from one sample in a study of immune cell composition in non-small cell lung cancer. Sequencing was performed with immunoSEQ multiplex PCR; in TCRdb, only in-frame clones are kept and a portion is missing. The sample records 6,000 to 8,500 clones, about two thirds being singletons. Input material: lung tumor tissue. The receptors were sampled from a human donor with non-small cell lung cancer.

This clone showed up just a few times. This chain uses TRBV27 with TRBJ2-7; D unclear. The germline gives CDR1 MNHEY, CDR2 SMNVEV (reference sequence). CDR3 length: 14 amino acids. V was pared by 5 bases and J by 0 bases, with 11 bases between. CDR3 residues: CASSPVVSSYEQYF. CDR3 DNA sequence: TGTGCCAGCAGTCCAGTCGTCAGCTCCTACGAGCAGTACTTC.

The V and J genes are TRBV7-6 and TRBJ2-1, with 8 bases fitting TRBD2. The CDR3 runs to 12 residues. With V trimmed by 5 bases and J by 15 bases, 9 bases remained unmatched. Germline loops: CDR1 SGHVS, CDR2 FNYEAQ. The CDR3 here is CASSQTASGLFF. The CDR3 coding sequence is TGTGCCAGCAGCCAGACTGCTAGCGGGCTGTTCTTC.

This clone was counted a single time. This rearrangement joins TRBV27 to TRBJ2-6; D possibly corresponds to TRBD2 (5 bases). Germline V CDR1 and CDR2: MNHEY, SMNVEV (reference sequence). This CDR3 has 16 amino acids. V lost 2 bases and J lost 0, with 8 bases in between. In nucleotides, the CDR3 is TGTGCCAGCAGTTTACGTGGGAGCTCTGGGGCCAACGTCCTGACTTTC. It is translated as CASSLRGSSGANVLTF. The variable domain in full, completed from reference TRBV27 and TRBJ2-6, reads EAQVTQNPRYLITVTGKKLTVTCSQNMNHEYMSWYRQDPGLGLRQIYYSMNVEVTDKGDVPEGYKVSRKEKRNFPLILESPSPNQTSLYFCASSLRGSSGANVLTFGAGSRLTVL.

The rearrangement links TRBV10-2 to TRBJ1-6, with D possibly TRBD1 on 5 matching bases. Deletions cut 8 bases from V and 7 bases from J, with 21 bases between. The CDR3 is 16 amino acids. Germline CDR1 is WSHSY and CDR2 is SAAADI. CDR3 nucleotides: TGCGCCAGCCGGCGCGGCTCAATTGGGGGGAATTCACCCCTCCACTTT. Translated, it gives CASRRGSIGGNSPLHF.

The chain couples TRBV30 to TRBJ1-1; 8 positions agree with TRBD1. J lost 1 base, V lost 1 base, and 5 bases had no gene match. Per germline, CDR1 GTSNPN and CDR2 SVGIG (reference sequence). This CDR3 region has 15 residues. CDR3 sequence: CAWSEAGTGNTEAFF. The CDR3 DNA sequence: TGTGCCTGGAGTGAGGCCGGGACAGGGAACACTGAAGCTTTCTTT.

CDR3 sequence (DNA): TGCAGCGTCGGCGGACTAGCGGGAGGTCTCAGGGATGAGCAGTTCTTC. Amino acids: CSVGGLAGGLRDEQFF. The chain couples TRBV29-1 to TRBJ2-1; 14 bases line up with TRBD2. The junction had 12 bases not matched to a gene; V was cut back by 6 bases and J by 8 bases. The germline CDR1 and CDR2 sequences are SQVTM and ANQGSEA. There are 16 residues in the CDR3.

The gene calls are TRBV9 and TRBJ2-3; TRBD1 aligns across 7 bases. Germline trimming cut 4 bases from V and 6 bases from J; bases unmatched to any gene: 11. Germline-derived CDR1 and CDR2 are SGDLS and YYNGEE. CDR3 length equals 15 residues. The CDR3 loop reads CASSLRDSQHDTQYF. Written as DNA, the CDR3 is TGTGCCAGCAGCCTCCGGGACAGTCAACACGATACGCAGTATTTT.

This clone showed up just a few times. CDR3 sequence (DNA): TGTGCCAGCAGCATTGCGACAGGGGCCAAAGGAAACACCATATATTTT. Translation: CASSIATGAKGNTIYF. The V call is TRBV7-9, the J call TRBJ1-3, with 8 nucleotides matching TRBD1. The CDR3 has 16 residues. V was pared by 5 bases and J by 4 bases, with 10 bases of the junction left unmatched. Per the germline V gene, CDR1 is SEHNR and CDR2 is FQNEAQ (reference sequence).

As DNA, the CDR3 is TGTGCCAGCAGCTCCTACAGTGTCAATGAGCAGTTCTTC. It specifies CASSSYSVNEQFF. The V gene is TRBV11-1, the J gene TRBJ2-1; D not resolved. Deletions cut 4 bases from V and 6 bases from J, with 10 bases between. The CDR3 consists of 13 residues. CDR1 and CDR2 (germline): SGHAT, FQDESV (reference sequence).

This clone was counted a few times. The chain employs TRBV29-1 and TRBJ2-7, with 7 bases fitting TRBD1. The junction had 19 bases not matched to a gene; V was cut back by 6 bases and J by 5 bases. Germline assignment: CDR1 SQVTM and CDR2 ANQGSEA. The CDR3 consists of 16 residues. The CDR3, as DNA: TGCAGCGTCGCCTACCATTCCGGGACAGCGAGGGACGAGCAGTACTTC. This encodes CSVAYHSGTARDEQYF.

This chain uses TRBV18 with TRBJ2-7; 7 bases line up with TRBD1. J was trimmed by 2 bases and V by 0 bases; bases with no gene match: 1. The germline V gene encodes CDR1 KGHSH and CDR2 LQKENI. The length of the CDR3 is 14 residues. This CDR3 is CASSPPGQTYEQYF. In nucleotides, the CDR3 is TGTGCCAGCTCACCACCGGGACAGACCTACGAGCAGTACTTC.

The J gene is TRBJ2-3, the V gene TRBV29-1, with TRBD2 matching 7 bases. Germline V lookup: CDR1 SQVTM, CDR2 ANQGSEA. Unmatched junction bases numbered 7, after V lost 4 bases and J lost 6 bases. This CDR3 region has 13 residues. Written as DNA, the CDR3 is TGCAGCGTTGGAATGGGGGGGACGGATACGCAGTATTTT. This codes for CSVGMGGTDTQYF.

The count of this clone is one. The chain employs TRBV7-9 and TRBJ1-3; a possible D gene is TRBD1 (5 bases). CDR3 length equals 14 residues. Trimming removed 0 bases at V and 2 bases at J, with 5 bases between. CDR1 is SEHNR, CDR2 FQNEAQ, per germline (reference sequence). The CDR3 loop is CASSLAGAGNTIYF. CDR3 coding DNA: TGTGCCAGCAGCTTAGCAGGGGCTGGAAACACCATATATTTT.

V and J are TRBV2 and TRBJ1-2; TRBD1 is a possible D gene (5 bases). This CDR3 comprises 16 residues. CDR1 is SNHLY, CDR2 FYNNEI, per germline. Trimming took 5 bases from V and 5 from J, leaving 21 bases between them. Written as DNA, the CDR3 is TGTGCCAGCAGTCCCCAACCTGGACAAAGCCAATATGGCTACACCTTC. This encodes CASSPQPGQSQYGYTF.

This clone was observed a few times. V usage is TRBV5-4 and J usage is TRBJ1-2, with TRBD1 matching over 8 bases. Germline trimming cut 5 bases from V and 4 bases from J; bases unmatched to any gene: 10. Germline assignment: CDR1 SGHNT and CDR2 YYREEE (reference sequence). The CDR3 is made up of 15 amino acids. CDR3 sequence reads: CASSYIGQGGYGYTF. Written as DNA, the CDR3 is TGTGCCAGCAGTTACATTGGACAGGGCGGCTATGGCTACACCTTC.

In its sample, this clone was seen a few times. The J gene is TRBJ2-3, the V gene TRBV5-1, with 12 bases aligning to TRBD2. Germline values: CDR1 SGHRS, CDR2 YFSETQ. This CDR3 is 16 amino acids long. V was clipped by 0 bases and J by 1 base; unmatched bases: 0. The CDR3 DNA follows: TGCGCCAGCAGCTTGGGACTAGCGGGAGGCACAGATACGCAGTATTTT. It is translated as CASSLGLAGGTDTQYF.

This clone has more than one count but fewer than ten. V is TRBV30 and J is TRBJ1-6; D is undetermined. V shed 0 bases and J shed 9 bases, with 12 bases lying between them. This CDR3 contains 14 residues. CDR1 GTSNPN and CDR2 SVGIG come from the germline V gene (reference sequence). In DNA form, the CDR3 reads TGTGCCTGGAGTGTAGACCGACTTGGTTCACCCCTCCACTTT. It is translated as CAWSVDRLGSPLHF.

The chain carries TRBV6-5 and TRBJ1-1; 9 nucleotides match TRBD1. The length of the CDR3 is 15 residues. Per the germline V gene, CDR1 is MNHEY and CDR2 is SVGAGI. Germline trimming cut 3 bases from V and 4 bases from J; bases unmatched to any gene: 6. The CDR3 here is CASSYYTGGITEAFF. CDR3 DNA sequence: TGTGCCAGCAGTTATTATACAGGGGGCATCACTGAAGCTTTCTTT.

The chain links TRBV7-9 to TRBJ2-6, with a weak D call TRBD1 (5 bases). V dropped 5 bases and J dropped 2 bases, with 10 bases sitting between them. The CDR3 is 15 amino acids. Per germline, CDR1 SEHNR and CDR2 FQNEAQ (reference sequence). In nucleotides, the CDR3 is TGTGCCAGCAGCCTACAGGTCCCTGGGGCCAACGTCCTGACTTTC. It yields the protein CASSLQVPGANVLTF.

The V and J genes are TRBV19 and TRBJ1-1; D ambiguous. The V gene lost 3 bases and the J gene lost 14 bases, with 22 bases spanning the gap. The CDR3 has 14 residues. Looked up from germline, CDR1 is LNHDA and CDR2 is SQIVND (reference sequence). The CDR3 loop is CASSIYSGKEALFF. The CDR3 region has the DNA TGTGCCAGTAGTATCTACAGCGGGAAGGAAGCTCTCTTCTTT.

This clone was counted a few times. The chain uses TRBV2 and TRBJ1-5; possible D gene TRBD1, 5 bases. V gave up 1 base and J gave up 3 bases, with 13 bases separating them. CDR1 is SNHLY and CDR2 is FYNNEI in the germline V gene. The CDR3 consists of 16 residues. CDR3: CASSEGAGPPNQPQHF. The CDR3 nucleotides read TGTGCCAGCAGTGAAGGGGCAGGGCCCCCCAATCAGCCCCAGCATTTT. The full variable domain, rest sourced from reference TRBV2 and TRBJ1-5, is EPEVTQTPSHQVTQMGQEVILRCVPISNHLYFYWYRQILGQKVEFLVSFYNNEISEKSEIFDDQFSVERPDGSNFTLKIRSTKLEDSAMYFCASSEGAGPPNQPQHFGDGTRLSIL.

The J gene is TRBJ2-3, the V gene TRBV5-6, with 11 bases that match TRBD1. The V gene's germline CDR1 is SGHDT and CDR2 YYEEEE. J gave up 2 bases and V 7 bases, and 6 bases lay outside the gene matches. The CDR3 length is 15 residues. The CDR3 DNA is TGTGCCAGCGGCGGGGGACAGGGGGTCACAGATACGCAGTATTTT. Its translation: CASGGGQGVTDTQYF.

V usage is TRBV19 and J usage is TRBJ2-7; 12 nucleotides line up with TRBD2. CDR3 length: 14 amino acids. With V trimmed by 0 bases and J by 6 bases, 0 bases remained unmatched. The V gene's germline CDR1 is LNHDA and CDR2 SQIVND (reference sequence). The CDR3 DNA reads as TGTGCCAGTAGTATAGAGACTAGCGGGAGCGAGCAGTACTTC. Amino acids: CASSIETSGSEQYF.

V is TRBV7-2 and J is TRBJ2-1; D perhaps matches TRBD2 (6 bases). This CDR3 has 15 amino acids. Germline V gene sequence: CDR1 SGHTA, CDR2 FQGNSA. Deletions cut 1 base from V and 8 bases from J, with 15 bases between. The CDR3 DNA sequence: TGTGCCAGCAGCTTAGTCGGAGGGTCCGGGGATGAGCAGTTCTTC. Its translation: CASSLVGGSGDEQFF.

This chain connects TRBV5-1 to TRBJ2-2; 10 nucleotides line up with TRBD1. Germline V lookup: CDR1 SGHRS, CDR2 YFSETQ. This CDR3 spans 16 amino acids. V dropped 1 base and J dropped 7; count of bases not matched to a gene: 7. As DNA, the CDR3 is TGCGCCAGCAGCTTGACAGACAGGGGGCAAAGCGGGGAGCTGTTTTTT. Its translation is CASSLTDRGQSGELFF.

V and J are TRBV5-1 and TRBJ2-5; TRBD1 aligns across 8 bases. Trimming took 4 bases from V and 5 from J; bases not matched to a gene: 10. In germline, CDR1 is SGHRS, CDR2 YFSETQ. The CDR3 runs 15 residues. The CDR3 is CASSPNTGQGETQYF. In DNA, the CDR3 is TGCGCCAGCAGCCCCAACACAGGACAGGGCGAGACCCAGTACTTC.

The V call is TRBV7-9, the J call TRBJ2-1; D possibly corresponds to TRBD1 (6 bases). The length of the CDR3 is 15 residues. In germline, CDR1 is SEHNR, CDR2 FQNEAQ (reference sequence). Trimming took off 4 bases at V and 6 bases at J, with 16 bases between the two ends. This CDR3 is CASSSDSSKSNEQFF. DNA for the CDR3: TGTGCCAGCAGCTCGGACAGCTCAAAGTCCAATGAGCAGTTCTTC.

V is TRBV7-2 and J is TRBJ2-5; no clear D. The CDR3 totals 13 residues. Trimming pared 1 base from V and 6 bases from J, leaving 9 bases between. Per germline, CDR1 SGHTA and CDR2 FQGNSA. CDR3 protein: CASSLEQTKTQYF. CDR3 DNA: TGTGCCAGCAGCTTAGAACAGACGAAGACCCAGTACTTC. The whole variable domain, filled in from reference TRBV7-2 and TRBJ2-5, reads GAGVSQSPSNKVTEKGKDVELRCDPISGHTALYWYRQSLGQGLEFLIYFQGNSAPDKSGLPSDRFSAERTGGSVSTLTIQRTQQEDSAVYLCASSLEQTKTQYFGPGTRLLVL.